These 4 T cell receptor beta chains originate from one sample sequenced in a study of shared clonotypes between healthy human individuals. Libraries were prepared by immunoSEQ multiplex PCR; TCRdb keeps only in-frame clonotypes and omits some of them. This sample carries about 450,000 clones, around 79% of them seen once, and the ten largest clones take 13%. Sequences were obtained from PBMCs. The origin of the receptors is a woman aged 40-49 years in good health. Some clones in this sample may be carry-over from other donors' samples.

The J gene is TRBJ2-1, the V gene TRBV5-4; 9 nucleotides agree with TRBD2. Unmatched junction bases numbered 18, after V lost 5 bases and J lost 12 bases. From germline, CDR1 is SGHNT and CDR2 YYREEE (reference sequence). This CDR3 has 16 residues. The CDR3 coding sequence is TGTGCCAGCAGAACTGGCGGGGGGGCGAATCATTTCGGGCAGTTCTTC. Residues: CASRTGGGANHFGQFF.

The CDR3 DNA sequence: TGTGCCAGCGTCCTCAGGGCGGGCGGGGAGCTGTTTTTT. Its protein is CASVLRAGGELFF. The chain is built from TRBV2 and TRBJ2-2; D assignment may be TRBD1 or TRBD2 (5 bases each). Germline V CDR1 and CDR2: SNHLY, FYNNEI. Trimming left V 8 bases short and J 7 bases short, with 14 bases between. This CDR3 comprises 13 residues.

The gene calls are TRBV18 and TRBJ2-1; 13 bases match TRBD2. Per germline, CDR1 KGHSH and CDR2 LQKENI. J gave up 7 bases and V 6 bases, and 6 bases lay outside the gene matches. The CDR3 runs to 15 residues. DNA for the CDR3: TGTGCCAGCTCCCTGACTAGCGGGAGGATAAATGAGCAGTTCTTC. Translation gives CASSLTSGRINEQFF. Using reference TRBV18 and TRBJ2-1 for the parts outside the CDR3, the full variable domain is NAGVMQNPRHLVRRRGQEARLRCSPMKGHSHVYWYRQLPEEGLKFMVYLQKENIIDESGMPKERFSAEFPKEGPSILRIQQVVRGDSAAYFCASSLTSGRINEQFFGPGTRLTVL.

The rearrangement links TRBV6-1 to TRBJ2-5; D ambiguous. The germline V and J ends were trimmed by 4 bases and 4 bases, with 7 bases remaining between them. Germline V lookup: CDR1 MNHNS, CDR2 SASEGT. The CDR3 has 12 residues. In DNA, the CDR3 is TGTGCCAGCAGTGGAACGGGAGAGACCCAGTACTTC. Encoded protein: CASSGTGETQYF.